This T cell receptor (beta chain) was sequenced in a study of blood T cell repertoires in COVID-19. This CDR3 spans 14 amino acids. Germline V gives CDR1 MNHEY, CDR2 SMNVEV (reference sequence). V was pared by 3 bases and J by 7 bases, with 13 bases between. Generated by immunoSEQ multiplex PCR, the TCRdb table keeps only in-frame clones and is missing some. The sample has roughly 180,000 clones; 75% to 85% are singletons. The sample holds a few counts of this clone. Input material: PBMCs or T cells enriched from blood (not recorded which). This chain links TRBV27 with TRBJ2-1; maybe TRBD2 (5 bases). This TCR was recovered from a man aged 35 to 55 who had recovered from COVID-19. The CDR3 region is CASSFVRPGNEQFF. DNA for the CDR3: TGTGCCAGCAGTTTCGTCAGGCCGGGAAATGAGCAGTTCTTC.